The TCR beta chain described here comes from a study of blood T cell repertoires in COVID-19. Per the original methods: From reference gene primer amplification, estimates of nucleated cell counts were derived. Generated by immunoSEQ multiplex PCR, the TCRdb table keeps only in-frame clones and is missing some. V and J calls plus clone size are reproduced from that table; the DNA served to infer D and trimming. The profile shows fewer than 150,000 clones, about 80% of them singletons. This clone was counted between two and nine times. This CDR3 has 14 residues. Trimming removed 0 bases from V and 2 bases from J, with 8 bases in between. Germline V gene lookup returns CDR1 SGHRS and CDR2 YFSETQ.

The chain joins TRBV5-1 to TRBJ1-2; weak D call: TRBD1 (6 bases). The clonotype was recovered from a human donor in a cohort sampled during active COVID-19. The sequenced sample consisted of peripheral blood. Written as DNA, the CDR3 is TGCGCCAGCAGCTTGGACAGGGAGAACTATGGCTACACCTTC. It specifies CASSLDRENYGYTF.